This is a list of T cell receptor beta chains from one sample in a study of glioma-infiltrating T cells. In TCRdb, the multiplex PCR reads were re-called with MiXCR into one record per CDR3 protein. The sample has some 120,000 distinct CDR3 sequences, roughly 24% seen once. Sequences were obtained from glioma tissue, nonneoplastic brain tissue, or PBMCs (not recorded which). The receptors come from a human donor with low-grade glioma or glioblastoma, undergoing nonglioma brain surgery, or in good health (not recorded which). Both conserved end residues are part of each CDR3. A D gene is named only where the DNA matches it firmly. Size values are once, few and many counts, or a class for expanded clones, and some rows have none.

NA,TRBV12-3/TRBV12-4,NA,TRBJ1-1,TGTGCCAGCAGACCGGGACGGGGAGTTAACACTGAAGCTTTCTTT,CASRPGRGVNTEAFF
many,TRBV20-1,NA,TRBJ2-1,TGCAGTGCTAGAGAGGGAGTGGGTAAGGACAATGAGCAGTTCTTC,CSAREGVGKDNEQFF
once,TRBV28,NA,TRBJ1-5,TGTGCCAGCATTATTCGATTCTGGTACAGGACAGCCAACAATCAGCCCCAGCATTTT,CASIIRFWYRTANNQPQHF
many,TRBV6-1,NA,TRBJ1-4,TGTGCCAGCAGGACAGGTGGTGAAAAACTGTTTTTT,CASRTGGEKLFF
many,TRBV6-1,NA,TRBJ2-5,TGTGCCAGCACCTCCGCGGACAAAGAGACCCAGTACTTC,CASTSADKETQYF
many,TRBV3-1,NA,TRBJ1-2,TGTGCCAGCAGCCAAGAGGGGGTGAACTATGGCTACACCTTC,CASSQEGVNYGYTF
many,TRBV12-3/TRBV12-4,TRBD1,TRBJ1-2,TGTGCCAGCACCCCCGGGACAGCCACAAACTATGGCTACACCTTC,CASTPGTATNYGYTF
many,TRBV5-4,TRBD1,TRBJ2-7,TGTGCCAGCAGCCTTTGGACAGGGACTGTCGAGCAGTACTTC,CASSLWTGTVEQYF
many,TRBV19,NA,TRBJ2-2,TGTGCCAGTAGTATCAATCAGAGAACCGGGGAGCTGTTTTTT,CASSINQRTGELFF
many,TRBV7-3,TRBD2,TRBJ2-3,TGTGCCAGCAGCGATAGCGGGAGGGGCACAGATACGCAGTATTTT,CASSDSGRGTDTQYF
many,TRBV4-3,TRBD1,TRBJ1-2,TGCGCCAGCAGCCTTAGGGGACAGGGGAACTATGGCTACACCTTC,CASSLRGQGNYGYTF
few,TRBV5-8,TRBD1,TRBJ1-2,TGTGCCAGCAGCCCGCGGACAGGGCTAGGCTATGGCTACACCTTC,CASSPRTGLGYGYTF
many,TRBV6-6,NA,TRBJ1-2,TGTGCCAGCAGTTACCTAGACGCCTCTGGCTACACCTTC,CASSYLDASGYTF
many,TRBV6-2/TRBV6-3,NA,TRBJ2-7,TGTGCCAGCAGTTACTCGATAGCCCCCCACGAGCAGTACTTC,CASSYSIAPHEQYF
NA,TRBV5-4,TRBD1,TRBJ1-2,TGTGCCAGCAGCTTGGAGACAGGGCCCTATGGCTACACCTTC,CASSLETGPYGYTF
many,TRBV6-1,NA,TRBJ2-2,TGTGCCAGCAGTGAATCGAACACCGGGGAGCTGTTTTTT,CASSESNTGELFF
NA,TRBV5-1,NA,TRBJ2-4,TGCGCCAGCAGCTTGGAGGCAACAGCCAAAAACATTCAGTACTTC,CASSLEATAKNIQYF
few,TRBV29-1,NA,TRBJ2-1,TGCAGCGTTGACGGAAAGGGCTACAATGAGCAGTTCTTC,CSVDGKGYNEQFF
many,TRBV7-2,TRBD2,TRBJ2-7,TGTGCCAGCAGCTTGGAGGGGACTAGCGGGGGCTACGAGCAGTACTTC,CASSLEGTSGGYEQYF
NA,TRBV4-2,TRBD2,TRBJ2-1,TGTGCCAGCAGCCAAGCGCTAGCGGGAGACGGAGAGCAGTTCTTC,CASSQALAGDGEQFF
many,TRBV4-1,NA,TRBJ1-1,TGCGCCAGCAGCCAAGATCCGGGGATGAGTAGGACTGAAGCTTTCTTT,CASSQDPGMSRTEAFF
few,TRBV5-1,TRBD1,TRBJ2-4,TGCGCCAGCAGCATACGACAGGGTGCAAACATTCAGTACTTC,CASSIRQGANIQYF
NA,TRBV29-1,NA,TRBJ2-7,TGCAGCGTTGAAGACTACCTCTCCTACGAGCAGTACTTC,CSVEDYLSYEQYF
many,TRBV15,TRBD2,TRBJ2-1,TGTGCCACCAGCAGATCCTTGGCGGGGGGTTACAATGAGCAGTTCTTC,CATSRSLAGGYNEQFF
many,TRBV2,NA,TRBJ2-5,TGTGCCAGCAGGGGTTACAGGGCTCAAGAGACCCAGTACTTC,CASRGYRAQETQYF
many,TRBV4-1,TRBD1,TRBJ2-7,TGCGCCAGCAGCCCGCCGGGACAGGTCTCCTACGAGCAGTACTTC,CASSPPGQVSYEQYF
many,TRBV28,NA,TRBJ1-6,TGTGCCAGCAGTTCGTCCGGAGGACAGCCTTTAAAACCCCTCCACTTT,CASSSSGGQPLKPLHF
many,TRBV2,NA,TRBJ2-7,TGTGCCAGCAGTGAGTCACAGGACGCGGGTTACGAGCAGTACTTC,CASSESQDAGYEQYF
many,TRBV4-3,NA,TRBJ1-1,TGCGCCAGCAGCCGAACGACTGTGAACACTGAAGCTTTCTTT,CASSRTTVNTEAFF
few,TRBV4-3,NA,TRBJ2-6,TGCGCCAGCAGCCAAGATGTCGCAGGTTCTGGGGCCAACGTCCTGACTTTC,CASSQDVAGSGANVLTF
NA,TRBV27,NA,TRBJ1-2,TGTGCCAGCATTTCACCCGGGACTAACTATGGCTACACCTTC,CASISPGTNYGYTF
many,TRBV2,TRBD2,TRBJ2-3,TGTGCCAGCACCCCAGCGGGAGTTGGAAAAGATACGCAGTATTTT,CASTPAGVGKDTQYF
many,TRBV6-6,NA,TRBJ1-1,TGTGCCAGCAGTTACTCGAGGGGGGGAGGCACTGAAGCTTTCTTT,CASSYSRGGGTEAFF
many,TRBV2,TRBD2,TRBJ2-7,TGTGCCAGCAGTGGGCGGGGAGGGAGCGCCTACGAGCAGTACTTC,CASSGRGGSAYEQYF
many,TRBV12-3/TRBV12-4,NA,TRBJ2-4,TGTGCCAGCAGTCTACAGCTAGCCAAAAACATTCAGTACTTC,CASSLQLAKNIQYF
once,TRBV7-2,NA,TRBJ1-2,TGTGCCAGCAGCTTAGAATGGGGAAAATACACCTTC,CASSLEWGKYTF
few,TRBV30,NA,TRBJ1-1,TGTGCCTGGAGTGTAAGTTCCGGACAGTCGGCTTTCTTT,CAWSVSSGQSAFF
NA,TRBV7-2,TRBD2,TRBJ2-5,TGTGCCAGCAGCTCCGGGGGTTGGCTAGCGGGGCTCTCGGAGGAGACCCAGTACTTC,CASSSGGWLAGLSEETQYF
many,TRBV6-1,NA,TRBJ1-1,TGTGCCAGCAGTTTCACAGGGAAGAACACTGAAGCTTTCTTT,CASSFTGKNTEAFF
few,TRBV29-1,TRBD2,TRBJ2-1,TGCAGCGTTGCACTAGCGGGAGGGGGCAATGAGCAGTTCTTC,CSVALAGGGNEQFF
many,TRBV28,TRBD1,TRBJ1-4,TGTGCCAGCAGTTTTGCCAGGGGGCTAGAGAAACTGTTTTTT,CASSFARGLEKLFF
many,TRBV10-3,TRBD2,TRBJ2-3,TGTGCCATCAACGACCAAGGCGGGAGAACTAGCACAGATACGCAGTATTTT,CAINDQGGRTSTDTQYF
many,TRBV20-1,TRBD2,TRBJ2-2,TGCAGTGCTCAAAGCGGGAGGGGGTTACAGAACACCGGGGAGCTGTTTTTT,CSAQSGRGLQNTGELFF
NA,TRBV9,NA,TRBJ2-1,TGTGCCAGCCGCGGCCGGGATCACAATGAGCAGTTCTTC,CASRGRDHNEQFF
many,TRBV7-2,NA,TRBJ2-7,TGTGCCAGCAGCTTAGTTGCGGGATCCCTCTACGAGCAGTACTTC,CASSLVAGSLYEQYF
many,TRBV7-9,NA,TRBJ1-1,TGTGCCAGCAGCCCGTCCGAGAGGGCGAACACTGAAGCTTTCTTT,CASSPSERANTEAFF
many,TRBV7-2,TRBD1,TRBJ1-2,TGTGCCAGCAGAGGGACAGGCTGGGATGGCTACACCTTC,CASRGTGWDGYTF
NA,TRBV12-3/TRBV12-4,TRBD1,TRBJ1-2,TGTGCCAGCAGTCCAGGGGGGAGGACAGGGGGCGGCTACACCTTC,CASSPGGRTGGGYTF
many,TRBV10-3,NA,TRBJ2-3,TGTGCCATCAGTGAGGGACGGATCACAGATACGCAGTATTTT,CAISEGRITDTQYF
few,TRBV5-1,TRBD1,TRBJ2-3,TGCGCCAGTGCCCCGGGACAGGGGCCCACAGATACGCAGTATTTT,CASAPGQGPTDTQYF
many,TRBV4-3,TRBD2,TRBJ2-7,TGCGCCAGCAGCCAAACTCCCGGACTAGCTTACGAGCAGTACTTC,CASSQTPGLAYEQYF
many,TRBV20-1,NA,TRBJ2-5,TGCAGTGCTAGAGTTTACGGCAGGGAAACTCAAGAGACCCAGTACTTC,CSARVYGRETQETQYF
many,TRBV4-1,NA,TRBJ2-5,TGCGCCAGCAGCCCCTTTGTGAGGACCCCACAAGAGACCCAGTACTTC,CASSPFVRTPQETQYF
many,TRBV27,NA,TRBJ1-3,TGTGCCAGCAGTACCGGGACTATAGGAAACACCATATATTTT,CASSTGTIGNTIYF
many,TRBV7-2,NA,TRBJ2-3,TGTGCCAGCGTCAGGGAGTATGGCACAGATACGCAGTATTTT,CASVREYGTDTQYF
many,TRBV20-1,TRBD2,TRBJ2-5,TGCAGTGCTACGGGAGGCCGACCACGGGAGACCCAGTACTTC,CSATGGRPRETQYF
many,TRBV6-2/TRBV6-3,NA,TRBJ2-7,TGTGCCAGCAGTTTCCGGACAGGGAGGGTGTACGAGCAGTACTTC,CASSFRTGRVYEQYF
many,TRBV7-2,NA,TRBJ1-2,TGTGCCAGCAGCTTATTTCCAGGCCTTAACTATGGCTACACCTTC,CASSLFPGLNYGYTF
few,TRBV29-1,TRBD2,TRBJ2-1,TGCAGCGTGAGGGTAGCGGGAGGGCCGAATGAGCAGTTCTTC,CSVRVAGGPNEQFF
few,TRBV12-3/TRBV12-4,TRBD2,TRBJ2-1,TGTGCCAGCACCGGGCGGACTAGGATAAATGAGCAGTTCTTC,CASTGRTRINEQFF